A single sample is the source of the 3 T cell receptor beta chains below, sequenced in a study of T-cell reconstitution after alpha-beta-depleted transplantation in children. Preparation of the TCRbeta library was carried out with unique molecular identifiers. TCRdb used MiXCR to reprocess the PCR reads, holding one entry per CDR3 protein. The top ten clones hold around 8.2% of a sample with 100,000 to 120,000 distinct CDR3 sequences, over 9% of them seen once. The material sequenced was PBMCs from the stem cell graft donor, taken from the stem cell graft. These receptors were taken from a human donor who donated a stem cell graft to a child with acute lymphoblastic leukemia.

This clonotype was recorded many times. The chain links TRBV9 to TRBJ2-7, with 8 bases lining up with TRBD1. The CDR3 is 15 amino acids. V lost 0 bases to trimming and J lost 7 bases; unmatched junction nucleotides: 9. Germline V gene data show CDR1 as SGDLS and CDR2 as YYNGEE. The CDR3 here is CASSVDLGQGWEQYF. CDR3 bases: TGTGCCAGCAGCGTAGATCTAGGACAGGGTTGGGAGCAGTACTTC.

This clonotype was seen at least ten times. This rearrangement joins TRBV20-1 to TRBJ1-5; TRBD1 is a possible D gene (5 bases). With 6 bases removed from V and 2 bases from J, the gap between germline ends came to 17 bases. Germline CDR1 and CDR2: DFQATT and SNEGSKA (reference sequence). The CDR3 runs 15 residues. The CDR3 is CSAPDRRGGNQPQHF. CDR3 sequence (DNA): TGCAGTGCCCCCGATCGACGGGGGGGCAATCAGCCCCAGCATTTT.

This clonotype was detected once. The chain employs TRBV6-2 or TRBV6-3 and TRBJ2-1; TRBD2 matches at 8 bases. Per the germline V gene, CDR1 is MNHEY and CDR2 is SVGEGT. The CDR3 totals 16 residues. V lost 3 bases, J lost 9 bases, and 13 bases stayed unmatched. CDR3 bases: TGTGCCAGCAGTTATCTTGGCGGGGGGCCTTACCGTGAGCAGTTCTTC. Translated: CASSYLGGGPYREQFF.